Here is one TCR beta chain with its context. Antigen unknown. In germline, CDR1 is SGDLS, CDR2 YYNGEE. CDR3 length: 14 residues. Trimming cost V 3 bases and J 2 bases, with 12 bases left between them. This sample was included in a study of beta chain features in type 1 diabetes. General study results and limits: In the patient group, naive, central memory and Treg TCRB repertoires seemed more alike than in the healthy donor group.

The study reverse transcribed the entire isolated RNA, so it sequenced expressed TCRB transcripts. Produced via immunoSEQ multiplex PCR; TCRdb's table is partial and in-frame only. The table lists around 500,000 clones, approximately 31% of them singletons. The chain employs TRBV9 and TRBJ2-7; the D gene is possibly TRBD2 (6 bases). Sample: naive CD4+ T cells from blood. This clonotype was obtained from a man between 18 and 29 years old in good health. Here the CDR3 DNA reads TGTGCCAGCAGCGATCGGGAGCCAGCCTACGAGCAGTACTTC. The encoded protein is CASSDREPAYEQYF.